This entry lists 13 T cell receptor beta chains sequenced from one sample in a study of molecular identifiers for immune sequencing clone quantification. TCRdb reanalysed the PCR reads using MiXCR and keeps one entry per CDR3 protein. Found here are about half a million distinct CDR3 sequences, about 21% of them singletons; the top ten hold 0.65% to 0.95%. Sequenced material: naive CD8+ T cells from blood, with Jurkat cell RNA spiked in. The subset here: FACS-sorted CD8+CD4-CCR7+CD45RA+ naive T cells. The receptors derive from a human donor in good health. Some libraries in this study had Jurkat cell RNA spiked in.

This clonotype was seen only a few times. The rearrangement uses TRBV14 and TRBJ2-7; 8 nucleotides line up with TRBD1. Germline CDR1 and CDR2: SGHDN and FVKESK. The CDR3 runs 18 residues. The trim removed 4 bases at V and 3 bases at J, leaving 17 bases unmatched. The CDR3 reads CASSPAKKDREGDYEQYF. CDR3 nucleotides: TGTGCCAGCAGCCCTGCCAAAAAGGACAGGGAAGGAGACTACGAGCAGTACTTC.

This clonotype was seen only once. Germline is not matched at one junction end, which may reflect a read error. This rearrangement joins TRBV28 to TRBJ2-7, with 9 bases identical to TRBD1. This CDR3 has 14 amino acids. Looked up from germline, CDR1 is MDHEN and CDR2 is SYDVKM. The DNA for the CDR3 is TGTCCCAGCAGTCCCCAGGGACAGGGATACGAGCAGTACTTC. It is translated as CPSSPQGQGYEQYF.

This clonotype was counted many times. This chain uses TRBV19 with TRBJ2-3, with D possibly TRBD2 on 7 matching bases. Trimming stripped 7 bases from V and 3 bases from J, with 17 bases between. The CDR3 is made up of 15 amino acids. Germline V gene lookup returns CDR1 LNHDA and CDR2 SQIVND (reference sequence). CDR3 protein: CASKPWGGATDTQYF. As DNA, the CDR3 is TGTGCCAGTAAGCCCTGGGGGGGGGCGACAGATACGCAGTATTTT.

A few counts support this clonotype. The V and J genes are TRBV4-2 and TRBJ2-5, with 11 positions matching TRBD2. Germline CDR1 and CDR2: LGHNA and YNFKEQ. The CDR3 sequence is 19 residues long. Trimming took 0 bases from V and 5 from J; bases not matched to a gene: 14. This CDR3 is CASSQDPPSGGIPWETQYF. The CDR3 DNA reads as TGTGCCAGCAGCCAAGATCCCCCTAGCGGGGGGATCCCGTGGGAGACCCAGTACTTC.

The chain employs TRBV7-6 and TRBJ2-2, with TRBD2 identical over 7 bases. Germline V gives CDR1 SGHVS, CDR2 FNYEAQ. The CDR3 consists of 15 residues. The trim removed 1 base at V and 9 bases at J, leaving 8 bases unmatched. The CDR3 bases are TGTGCCAGCAGCTTAGAACTAGCGATCCCCTGGGAGCTGTTTTTT. Protein: CASSLELAIPWELFF.

This clonotype appeared a few times. The rearrangement uses TRBV9 and TRBJ2-5; no clear D. Germline V gene data show CDR1 as SGDLS and CDR2 as YYNGEE. The CDR3 spans 15 residues. Trimming cost V 0 bases and J 0 bases, with 9 bases left between them. The CDR3 DNA is TGTGCCAGCAGCGTAGACGGCAGACACCAAGAGACCCAGTACTTC. It is translated as CASSVDGRHQETQYF.

This sequence joins TRBV14 and TRBJ2-7; D might be TRBD1 or TRBD2, each matching 5 bases. Germline V CDR1 and CDR2: SGHDN, FVKESK. The CDR3 runs 15 residues. The V and J ends lost 0 bases and 4 bases respectively, with 13 bases between them. Here the CDR3 reads CASSQEVWGPYEQYF. The CDR3 nucleotides read TGTGCCAGCAGCCAAGAAGTTTGGGGACCTTACGAGCAGTACTTC.

With regard to this clonotype: Sequence at one end of the junction differs from germline and may be a read error. The chain carries TRBV6-6 and TRBJ1-2, with TRBD1 as a possible D gene (6 bases). Germline CDR1 is MNHNY and CDR2 is SVGAGI (reference sequence). The CDR3 has 18 amino acids. The CDR3 bases are TGTGCCGGCAGTTACTCGAGCGGTTGGACAGAGCTTAACTATGGCTACACCTTC. Amino acid sequence: CAGSYSSGWTELNYGYTF.

The chain employs TRBV5-6 and TRBJ2-1; D is unclear. This CDR3 has 13 amino acids. V lost 2 bases and J lost 8, with 11 bases in between. Germline V CDR1 and CDR2: SGHDT, YYEEEE. As DNA, the CDR3 is TGTGCCAGCAGCTTTGGGCCGGGCGATGAGCAGTTCTTC. Translating gives CASSFGPGDEQFF.

This clonotype was counted a few times. DNA of the CDR3: TGTGCCATCACCGTGAGGCTAGAGGACTCCTACGAGCAGTACTTC. The encoded protein is CAITVRLEDSYEQYF. The rearrangement links TRBV10-3 to TRBJ2-7; the D is unclear. CDR1 and CDR2 (germline): ENHRY, SYGVKD. The germline V and J ends were trimmed by 7 bases and 0 bases, with 16 bases remaining between them. This CDR3 is 15 amino acids long.

This clonotype has just a few counts. The chain has TRBV20-1 and TRBJ2-4, with D tentatively TRBD1 (5 bases). V shed 5 bases and J shed 0 bases, with 8 bases lying between them. Germline V gene sequence: CDR1 DFQATT, CDR2 SNEGSKA (reference sequence). The CDR3 spans 13 residues. Written as DNA, the CDR3 is TGCAGTGCTCCAGGGATAGCCAAAAACATTCAGTACTTC. Encoded protein: CSAPGIAKNIQYF.

Only a few counts were recorded for this clonotype. The chain uses TRBV5-4 and TRBJ1-1, with no clear D. V lost 4 bases and J lost 5, with 15 bases in between. Per the germline V gene, CDR1 is SGHNT and CDR2 is YYREEE (reference sequence). The CDR3 consists of 14 residues. The CDR3 is CASSPMERGTEAFF. CDR3 sequence (DNA): TGTGCCAGCAGCCCGATGGAAAGAGGGACTGAAGCTTTCTTT.

A few counts support this clonotype. CDR3 protein: CASSPTSGRTLETQYF. The CDR3 nucleotides are TGTGCCAGCAGCCCGACTAGCGGGAGAACCCTAGAGACCCAGTACTTC. The V and J genes are TRBV11-2 and TRBJ2-5, with 12 bases fitting TRBD2. The CDR3 is 16 residues long. The germline gives CDR1 SGHAT, CDR2 FQNNGV. The V gene end was trimmed by 5 bases and the J gene end by 4 bases; junction bases not matched to a gene: 8. The whole variable domain, remainder taken from reference TRBV11-2 and TRBJ2-5, is EAGVAQSPRYKIIEKRQSVAFWCNPISGHATLYWYQQILGQGPKLLIQFQNNGVVDDSQLPKDRFSAERLKGVDSTLKIQPAKLEDSAVYLCASSPTSGRTLETQYFGPGTRLLVL.